This T cell receptor (beta chain) was sequenced during a study of blood T cell repertoires in COVID-19. Study-level information: PBMCs, B-cell-depleted T cells, or T cells provided the cDNA or gDNA that made up the material.

Per the original methods: Reference gene primer amplification gave estimated nucleated cell counts. Assay: immunoSEQ multiplex PCR; the TCRdb copy retains only in-frame clones and omits some. V, J and clone size are those of that table, while D and trimming were read from the DNA. Here the sample spans 65,000 to 95,000 clones, 70% to 90% being singletons. This clone was seen only a few times. This CDR3 is built from 14 residues. J lost 3 bases, V lost 8 bases, and 7 bases had no gene match. Germline V lookup: CDR1 SNHLY, CDR2 FYNNEI. The receptor's source is a man aged 30 to 45 with acute or convalescent COVID-19. The chain has TRBV2 and TRBJ1-5; 7 nucleotides match TRBD1. The sample consisted of peripheral blood. CDR3 residues: CASDPQGNNQPQHF. The DNA of the CDR3 is TGTGCCAGCGATCCACAGGGGAACAATCAGCCCCAGCATTTT.